Listed here is a single T cell receptor (beta chain). No antigen is known for it. Measured with immunoSEQ multiplex PCR; TCRdb has only the in-frame clones, and not every one. The data hold more than 65,000 clones, with 75% to 95% observed a single time. CDR3 length equals 15 residues. In germline, CDR1 is MNHNS, CDR2 SASEGT. V lost 1 base and J lost 3, with 10 bases in between. This specimen comes from a study of graft-versus-host responses after intestinal transplantation. Study context: Among the recipients, transplants were multivisceral, liver-intestinal, or isolated intestinal.

This TCR was recovered from a human donor who was the organ donor for an intestinal transplant. The genes are TRBV6-1 and TRBJ1-5; D remains ambiguous. The sample in question was unstimulated CD8+ T cells sorted from spleen or lymph node cells, obtained before transplant. CDR3 amino acids: CASSEGIGSNQPQHF. In DNA, the CDR3 is TGTGCCAGCAGTGAAGGAATAGGGTCCAATCAGCCCCAGCATTTT.